A selection of T cell receptor beta chains follows, all from one sample in a study of blood T cell repertoires in COVID-19. The protocol was immunoSEQ multiplex PCR, while the TCRdb copy is restricted to in-frame clones and leaves out a portion. The data show 90,000 to 150,000 clones, about 85% seen once. The sequenced sample consisted of peripheral blood. All receptors derive from a human donor in a cohort sampled during active COVID-19. Each CDR3 is given with its conserved first and last residue. The D gene is left open where the match is weak. Rows give clone size only sometimes, using once, few, many, or a class for an expanded clone.

v_call: TRBV7-3
d_call: NA
j_call: TRBJ1-5
clone_size: NA
cdr3_aa: CASSLEVGQPQHF
cdr3_nt: TGTGCCAGCAGCTTAGAGGTCGGTCAGCCCCAGCATTTT

v_call: TRBV10-1
d_call: TRBD1
j_call: TRBJ2-2
clone_size: NA
cdr3_aa: CASSRDRNTGELFF
cdr3_nt: TGCGCCAGCAGCCGGGACAGGAACACCGGGGAGCTGTTTTTT

v_call: TRBV7-9
d_call: TRBD2
j_call: TRBJ2-3
clone_size: once
cdr3_aa: CASSSTSGGTDTQYF
cdr3_nt: TGTGCCAGCAGCTCGACTAGCGGGGGCACAGATACGCAGTATTTT

v_call: TRBV24-1
d_call: NA
j_call: TRBJ1-5
clone_size: once
cdr3_aa: CATSAPGGGNQPQHF
cdr3_nt: TGTGCCACCAGTGCCCCCGGCGGCGGCAATCAGCCCCAGCATTTT

v_call: TRBV3-1/TRBV3-2
d_call: NA
j_call: TRBJ1-5
clone_size: NA
cdr3_aa: CASSQGGAQPQHF
cdr3_nt: TGTGCCAGCAGCCAAGGGGGCGCGCAGCCCCAGCATTTT

v_call: TRBV1
d_call: NA
j_call: TRBJ2-1
clone_size: NA
cdr3_aa: CTSSQDLAANYNEQFF
cdr3_nt: TGCACCAGCAGCCAAGATCTAGCGGCGAACTACAATGAGCAGTTCTTC

v_call: TRBV7-7
d_call: TRBD1
j_call: TRBJ2-5
clone_size: NA
cdr3_aa: CASSPGTGGAETQYF
cdr3_nt: TGTGCCAGCAGCCCCGGGACAGGGGGCGCAGAGACCCAGTACTTC

v_call: TRBV12-3/TRBV12-4
d_call: TRBD2
j_call: TRBJ2-7
clone_size: NA
cdr3_aa: CASSLGTSNEQYF
cdr3_nt: TGTGCCAGCAGTTTGGGGACTAGCAACGAGCAGTACTTC

v_call: TRBV28
d_call: TRBD1
j_call: TRBJ1-2
clone_size: NA
cdr3_aa: CASRAGTVYGYTF
cdr3_nt: TGTGCCAGCAGGGCCGGGACAGTCTATGGCTACACCTTC

v_call: TRBV11-2
d_call: TRBD2
j_call: TRBJ2-2
clone_size: NA
cdr3_aa: CASSLVLASGTGELFF
cdr3_nt: TGTGCCAGCAGCTTAGTGTTGGCTAGCGGGACCGGGGAGCTGTTTTTT

v_call: TRBV3-1/TRBV3-2
d_call: NA
j_call: TRBJ1-1
clone_size: NA
cdr3_aa: CASRRQGSDTEAFF
cdr3_nt: TGTGCCAGCAGGAGGCAGGGTTCGGACACTGAAGCTTTCTTT

v_call: TRBV30
d_call: NA
j_call: TRBJ1-6
clone_size: NA
cdr3_aa: CAWMFATYNSPLHF
cdr3_nt: TGTGCCTGGATGTTTGCTACCTATAATTCACCCCTCCACTTT

v_call: TRBV5-1
d_call: NA
j_call: TRBJ1-1
clone_size: few
cdr3_aa: CASSLPTGLDTEAFF
cdr3_nt: TGCGCCAGCAGCTTACCGACAGGACTGGACACTGAAGCTTTCTTT

v_call: TRBV5-4
d_call: TRBD2
j_call: TRBJ2-2
clone_size: NA
cdr3_aa: CASSLDGLAGVGGELFF
cdr3_nt: TGTGCCAGCAGCTTGGACGGCCTAGCGGGAGTGGGCGGGGAGCTGTTTTTT

v_call: TRBV7-9
d_call: TRBD1
j_call: TRBJ1-6
clone_size: NA
cdr3_aa: CASSFAGTGFRSPLHF
cdr3_nt: TGTGCCAGCAGCTTCGCCGGGACAGGGTTCCGTTCACCCCTCCACTTT

v_call: TRBV15
d_call: TRBD2
j_call: TRBJ2-3
clone_size: NA
cdr3_aa: CATERSAGGTDTQYF
cdr3_nt: TGTGCCACCGAGAGGTCAGCGGGGGGCACAGATACGCAGTATTTT

v_call: TRBV27
d_call: TRBD1
j_call: TRBJ1-6
clone_size: NA
cdr3_aa: CASRQGQGNSPLHF
cdr3_nt: TGTGCCAGCAGACAAGGACAGGGAAACTCACCCCTCCACTTT